This is a list of T cell receptor beta chains from one sample in a study of identical twins. TCRdb processed the 5' RACE reads anew with MiXCR; each CDR3 protein has one entry. The sample consists of about 240,000 distinct CDR3 sequences, 7% to 8.5% of them appearing once. The same specimen was also included in a second study, on yellow fever vaccine responses in identical twins.

Sequencing was performed on CD8+ T cells sorted from blood. Source of these receptors: a young woman in good health. Each CDR3 is given with its conserved first and last residue. A D gene is named only where the DNA matches it firmly. Clone size is not always given. Where it is, it says once, few, many or a class for expanded clones.

CDR3 DNA: TGTGCCAGCAGCTTAAGGACTAGCCCGAGCTCCTACGAGCAGTACTTC
CDR3 protein: CASSLRTSPSSYEQYF
D gene: TRBD2
V gene: TRBV7-3
J gene: TRBJ2-7
clone size: many

CDR3 DNA: TGTGCCAGCAGCCAAGATCTCCCTCAGGTCTTCTCTGGGGCCAACGTCCTGACTTTC
CDR3 protein: CASSQDLPQVFSGANVLTF
D gene: -
V gene: TRBV14
J gene: TRBJ2-6
clone size: few

CDR3 DNA: TGTGCCAGCTCACCGGAGGCGGGCGCAACTAATGAAAAACTGTTTTTT
CDR3 protein: CASSPEAGATNEKLFF
D gene: -
V gene: TRBV18
J gene: TRBJ1-4
clone size: few

CDR3 DNA: TGCGCCAGCAGCCAAGGGGCAGCCAACACCGGGGAGCTGTTTTTT
CDR3 protein: CASSQGAANTGELFF
D gene: -
V gene: TRBV4-1
J gene: TRBJ2-2
clone size: many

CDR3 DNA: TGTGCCAGCAGTTTATCACTGAACACTGAAGCTTTCTTT
CDR3 protein: CASSLSLNTEAFF
D gene: -
V gene: TRBV12-3/TRBV12-4
J gene: TRBJ1-1
clone size: many

CDR3 DNA: TGCGCCAGCAGCCTGCGGTCGGGGAGGACCCGCGAGCAGTACTTC
CDR3 protein: CASSLRSGRTREQYF
D gene: -
V gene: TRBV5-1
J gene: TRBJ2-7
clone size: few

CDR3 DNA: TGTGCCAGCAGCGAGAGCGGTCTAGCCAAAAACATTCAGTACTTC
CDR3 protein: CASSESGLAKNIQYF
D gene: -
V gene: TRBV9
J gene: TRBJ2-4
clone size: many

CDR3 DNA: TGCAGCGTTGAGGGGGTCTACAATGAGCAGTTCTTC
CDR3 protein: CSVEGVYNEQFF
D gene: -
V gene: TRBV29-1
J gene: TRBJ2-1
clone size: many

CDR3 DNA: TGTGCCAGCAGTTTAGGACCTCCCGACTCCTACGAGCAGTACTTC
CDR3 protein: CASSLGPPDSYEQYF
D gene: -
V gene: TRBV12-3/TRBV12-4
J gene: TRBJ2-7
clone size: many

CDR3 DNA: TGTGCCAGCAGTAGCGAGCGAGGGAGCCTCCAAGAGACCCAGTACTTC
CDR3 protein: CASSSERGSLQETQYF
D gene: -
V gene: TRBV12-3/TRBV12-4
J gene: TRBJ2-5
clone size: many

CDR3 DNA: TGTGCCAGCAGCTTAGACCGGACATACGGGGGAAACACCATATATTTT
CDR3 protein: CASSLDRTYGGNTIYF
D gene: -
V gene: TRBV7-8
J gene: TRBJ1-3
clone size: -

CDR3 DNA: TGTGCCAGCAGTTTCCCAGGCCGGTCGCTGGGTGCGCAGTATTTT
CDR3 protein: CASSFPGRSLGAQYF
D gene: -
V gene: TRBV28
J gene: TRBJ2-3
clone size: few

CDR3 DNA: TGTGCCAGCAGCTTATCATCTAGCGGGGCCCGTGATACGCAGTATTTT
CDR3 protein: CASSLSSSGARDTQYF
D gene: TRBD2
V gene: TRBV7-9
J gene: TRBJ2-3
clone size: -

CDR3 DNA: TGTGCCAGCGACCACTCCCGGGACACCTCCTACGAGCAGTACTTC
CDR3 protein: CASDHSRDTSYEQYF
D gene: -
V gene: TRBV6-1
J gene: TRBJ2-7
clone size: few

CDR3 DNA: TGTGCCATCAGTGAGAACCGGGACAGGAGATACGAGCAGTACTTC
CDR3 protein: CAISENRDRRYEQYF
D gene: TRBD1
V gene: TRBV10-3
J gene: TRBJ2-7
clone size: few

CDR3 DNA: TGCAGTGCTAGAGTGGACGGGGACTCTAACTATGGCTACACCTTC
CDR3 protein: CSARVDGDSNYGYTF
D gene: -
V gene: TRBV20-1
J gene: TRBJ1-2
clone size: few

CDR3 DNA: TGTGCCAGCAGGACAGGAAGCTACAATGAGCAGTTCTTC
CDR3 protein: CASRTGSYNEQFF
D gene: -
V gene: TRBV11-2
J gene: TRBJ2-1
clone size: many

CDR3 DNA: TGTGCCAGCAGCCCCGATGAGCCCATTGCCTCCTACGAGCAGTACTTC
CDR3 protein: CASSPDEPIASYEQYF
D gene: -
V gene: TRBV9
J gene: TRBJ2-7
clone size: many

CDR3 DNA: TGTGCCAGCAGCCCCCGCGCTGTGGCGGGACCCCGCGATGAGCAGTTCTTC
CDR3 protein: CASSPRAVAGPRDEQFF
D gene: -
V gene: TRBV11-2
J gene: TRBJ2-1
clone size: -

CDR3 DNA: TGTGCCAGCAGCCAGACCCGACAAGCCCTCGTCGATACGCAGTATTTT
CDR3 protein: CASSQTRQALVDTQYF
D gene: -
V gene: TRBV14
J gene: TRBJ2-3
clone size: few

CDR3 DNA: TGTGCCAGCAGCTCTAGTCCTATCGATGAGCAGTACTTC
CDR3 protein: CASSSSPIDEQYF
D gene: -
V gene: TRBV7-8
J gene: TRBJ2-7
clone size: many

CDR3 DNA: TGTGCCAGCAGCGTAGGAGCGGGAGCGCGCGAGCAGTACTTC
CDR3 protein: CASSVGAGAREQYF
D gene: TRBD2
V gene: TRBV9
J gene: TRBJ2-7
clone size: few

CDR3 DNA: TGTGCCAGCAGCCAAGACGCGGCGGGTGAGCAGTTCTTC
CDR3 protein: CASSQDAAGEQFF
D gene: -
V gene: TRBV3-1
J gene: TRBJ2-1
clone size: few

CDR3 DNA: TGTGCCAGCAGTCGTAGCGGGACCCACAATGAGCAGTTCTTC
CDR3 protein: CASSRSGTHNEQFF
D gene: TRBD2
V gene: TRBV12-3/TRBV12-4
J gene: TRBJ2-1
clone size: -

CDR3 DNA: TGTGCCAGCAGTAAAAGATACGGGACAGAAGAGACCCAGTACTTC
CDR3 protein: CASSKRYGTEETQYF
D gene: TRBD1
V gene: TRBV27
J gene: TRBJ2-5
clone size: few

CDR3 DNA: TGCGCCAGCAGCCAAGATGTGGGGTTTACCGGGGAGCTGTTTTTT
CDR3 protein: CASSQDVGFTGELFF
D gene: -
V gene: TRBV4-1
J gene: TRBJ2-2
clone size: many

CDR3 DNA: TGTGCCAGCTCCACAGGCGGCGGGTATCGCACAGATACGCAGTATTTT
CDR3 protein: CASSTGGGYRTDTQYF
D gene: -
V gene: TRBV28
J gene: TRBJ2-3
clone size: few

CDR3 DNA: TGTGCCACCAGTGATTGGGCGAACACTGAAGCTTTCTTT
CDR3 protein: CATSDWANTEAFF
D gene: -
V gene: TRBV24-1
J gene: TRBJ1-1
clone size: -

CDR3 DNA: TGCAGTGCTAGAGGGACAGTGGACGACTACGAGCAGTACTTC
CDR3 protein: CSARGTVDDYEQYF
D gene: -
V gene: TRBV20-1
J gene: TRBJ2-7
clone size: -

CDR3 DNA: TGTGCCAGCAGTTTTTCGGGGGCTACAGATACGCAGTATTTT
CDR3 protein: CASSFSGATDTQYF
D gene: -
V gene: TRBV12-3/TRBV12-4
J gene: TRBJ2-3
clone size: few

CDR3 DNA: TGTGCCAGTACCCCGGGGTCTCGAGCCACCGGGGAGCTGTTTTTT
CDR3 protein: CASTPGSRATGELFF
D gene: -
V gene: TRBV27
J gene: TRBJ2-2
clone size: -

CDR3 DNA: TGTGCCAGCAGTTTGGGAGTTTCCACTGAAGCTTTCTTT
CDR3 protein: CASSLGVSTEAFF
D gene: -
V gene: TRBV27
J gene: TRBJ1-1
clone size: many

CDR3 DNA: TGTGCCAGCAGCCAATTCCCTCTCGATGAGCAGTTCTTC
CDR3 protein: CASSQFPLDEQFF
D gene: -
V gene: TRBV4-2
J gene: TRBJ2-1
clone size: many

CDR3 DNA: TGTGCCAGCAGTTTAAGCGGGAGGGCCCGCGGCGAGCAGTTCTTC
CDR3 protein: CASSLSGRARGEQFF
D gene: TRBD2
V gene: TRBV12-3/TRBV12-4
J gene: TRBJ2-1
clone size: -

CDR3 DNA: TGTGCCAGTAGTATCGTAGGGGACGGAGGCTACACCTTC
CDR3 protein: CASSIVGDGGYTF
D gene: -
V gene: TRBV19
J gene: TRBJ1-2
clone size: -

CDR3 DNA: TGTGCCAGCAGTTACTCCAGCGGGAGGTTACTCGAGCAGTACTTC
CDR3 protein: CASSYSSGRLLEQYF
D gene: TRBD2
V gene: TRBV6-2/TRBV6-3
J gene: TRBJ2-7
clone size: -

CDR3 DNA: TGTGCCAGCAGCTCGTTCCCGGGACTAACTTCGGAGACCCAGTACTTC
CDR3 protein: CASSSFPGLTSETQYF
D gene: TRBD2
V gene: TRBV5-6
J gene: TRBJ2-5
clone size: -

CDR3 DNA: TGTGCCAGCAGTGAAATGGCTAGCGCGGATACGCAGTATTTT
CDR3 protein: CASSEMASADTQYF
D gene: -
V gene: TRBV2
J gene: TRBJ2-3
clone size: -

CDR3 DNA: TGCGCCAGCAGCACGGGGCTCACCTACGAGCAGTACTTC
CDR3 protein: CASSTGLTYEQYF
D gene: -
V gene: TRBV4-1
J gene: TRBJ2-7
clone size: many

CDR3 DNA: TGTGCCAGCAGCTTAGAGACCCAGTACTTC
CDR3 protein: CASSLETQYF
D gene: -
V gene: TRBV28
J gene: TRBJ2-5
clone size: many

CDR3 DNA: TGTGCCAGCAGTTTATCGATTTCCCCGGGACTAGCGGGGTTCTACGAGCAGTACTTC
CDR3 protein: CASSLSISPGLAGFYEQYF
D gene: TRBD2
V gene: TRBV27
J gene: TRBJ2-7
clone size: few

CDR3 DNA: TGTGCCAGCAGCGACTCAAGGGGTCCTGAGAGGGAGACCCAGTACTTC
CDR3 protein: CASSDSRGPERETQYF
D gene: -
V gene: TRBV13
J gene: TRBJ2-5
clone size: many

CDR3 DNA: TGCAGTGCTAGGTTCGGGTCGGGGGCCAACGTCCTGACTTTC
CDR3 protein: CSARFGSGANVLTF
D gene: -
V gene: TRBV20-1
J gene: TRBJ2-6
clone size: few

CDR3 DNA: TGTGCCAGCAGCCCTCCTAGCGGCCTCTACAATGAGCAGTTCTTC
CDR3 protein: CASSPPSGLYNEQFF
D gene: TRBD2
V gene: TRBV9
J gene: TRBJ2-1
clone size: many

CDR3 DNA: TGCGCCAGCAGCTTAGGACCACTGGGTGGTCCCCAGCATTTT
CDR3 protein: CASSLGPLGGPQHF
D gene: -
V gene: TRBV5-1
J gene: TRBJ1-5
clone size: few

CDR3 DNA: TGTGCCAGCAGGGTGGAGGAGAACACTGAAGCTTTCTTT
CDR3 protein: CASRVEENTEAFF
D gene: -
V gene: TRBV28
J gene: TRBJ1-1
clone size: -

CDR3 DNA: TGTGCCAGCACCCCCCGGGGACAGGGTGTTGATGAGCAGTTCTTC
CDR3 protein: CASTPRGQGVDEQFF
D gene: TRBD1
V gene: TRBV11-2
J gene: TRBJ2-1
clone size: -

CDR3 DNA: TGTGCCAGCAGTTTTTCTAGCGGGGAGACCTACAATGAGCAGTTCTTC
CDR3 protein: CASSFSSGETYNEQFF
D gene: TRBD2
V gene: TRBV27
J gene: TRBJ2-1
clone size: -